This T cell receptor beta chain was captured by sequencing in a study of blood T cell repertoires in COVID-19. TCRdb's table, derived via immunoSEQ multiplex PCR, lists solely in-frame clones and lacks some. The sample holds around 400,000 clones; about 90% are singletons and the top ten take less than 2%. The CDR3 consists of 14 residues. Trimming at V came to 5 bases and at J to 4 bases, leaving 5 bases not matched to a gene. Looked up from germline, CDR1 is MNHNY and CDR2 is SVGAGI (reference sequence). Specimen: PBMCs or T cells enriched from blood (not recorded which). The chain carries TRBV6-6 and TRBJ2-1, with 7 bases that match TRBD1. This receptor was taken from a woman aged 25 to 45 who had recovered from COVID-19. DNA of the CDR3: TGTGCCAGCAGTCCCGGACAGGCTTACAATGAGCAGTTCTTC. The encoded protein is CASSPGQAYNEQFF.